This record concerns one T cell receptor (beta chain) sequence. Its cognate antigen has yet to be identified. No qualities accompany the bases; no much larger clone lies one base away. The sequencer was an Illumina NovaSeq 6000. TCRalpha and TCRbeta cDNA libraries were built by 5'RACE with constant-segment primers, adding sample barcodes and unique molecular identifiers. RNA was extracted from every sample with Trizol reagent. Library amplification was performed in two PCR steps, and a second sample barcode and Illumina TruSeq adapters were introduced in the second step. The libraries were sequenced on an Illumina NovaSeq using 2 x 150 bp paired-end reads. The paper's processing steps were these. Reads were demultiplexed and collapsed into UMI-guided consensus sequences with migec v1.2.7. Using mixcr v2.1.11, UMI consensuses were aligned to TRA and TRB V and J templates and then assembled into clonotypes. A clonotype was counted as expanded or contracted only if both edgeR and NoisET called the change significant, with noise models trained on biological replicates. edgeR calls used a false discovery rate-adjusted p below 0.01 and a log2 fold-change threshold of 1. As an exploratory analysis of dynamics, max-normalized trajectories of the 1000 most abundant clonotypes were examined by PCA with hierarchical clustering. Separately sequenced CD4+ and CD8+ repertoires were used to assign the CD4 or CD8 phenotype of responding clones. TCRdb trimmed public reads at Q25 via fastp, called clones via MiXCR and kept in-frame beta chains. Rows merge per CDR3 protein into single entries with the most common DNA and genes. TCRdb's processing, not the authors', yielded these V and J calls. The sample table lists 85,000 to 120,000 distinct CDR3 sequences, around 12% of them with a count of one. Of the sample, more than 25% falls within the top ten clones.

This record belongs to a study of T-cell memory formation after mild COVID-19 listed by TCRdb under 2021. Background on the whole study: TCR sequence clusters from the two donors were largely donor specific. Two young, previously healthy adult volunteers made up the cohort, one male and one female. In two donors, T-cell clones that expanded and contracted after mild COVID-19 were tracked by sequencing TCRalpha and TCRbeta repertoires over time. General conclusions and limits of the study: Some responding clones were found in pre-infection memory, which suggests that pre-existing cross-reactive memory T cells took part in the SARS-CoV-2 response. The study covered only a couple of mild cases, and larger cohorts including severe cases with pre-infection samples were considered necessary. Contracting CD4+ clones were located mainly in the CM and EM memory subsets, whereas CD8+ clones were found to be enriched in EMRA. Clones contracting from day 15 to 85 had balanced CD4/CD8 phenotypes, while a second wave expanding from day 15 to 37 was biased towards CD4+. SARS-CoV-2 specificity of the second-wave clones peaking on day 37 was not confirmed.

Ficoll-Paque density gradient centrifugation was used to isolate PBMCs. This TCR derives from an adult woman who had mild COVID-19 (a few samples of this study predate the infection). The sample titles of this study are shuffled in the database, so cell type and time point are left out; the donor was told from shared clones. Specimen: PBMCs or a T cell subset sorted from them (not recorded which).

The CDR3 has the sequence CSAIAYREGYNEQFF. The sequenced DNA is TGCAGTGCTATCGCCTACCGGGAAGGGTACAATGAGCAGTTCTTC. Recombination linked TRBV20-1 to TRBJ2-1; the D gene is perhaps TRBD2, from 5 matching bases. At the junction V is shortened by 4 bases and J by 4 bases, with 17 bases in between. Including cysteine and phenylalanine, the CDR3 has 15 amino acids. Solely the CDR3 DNA is kept, with 45 bases framed from the first base. The germline V gene encodes CDR1 DFQATT and CDR2 SNEGSKA (reference sequence).